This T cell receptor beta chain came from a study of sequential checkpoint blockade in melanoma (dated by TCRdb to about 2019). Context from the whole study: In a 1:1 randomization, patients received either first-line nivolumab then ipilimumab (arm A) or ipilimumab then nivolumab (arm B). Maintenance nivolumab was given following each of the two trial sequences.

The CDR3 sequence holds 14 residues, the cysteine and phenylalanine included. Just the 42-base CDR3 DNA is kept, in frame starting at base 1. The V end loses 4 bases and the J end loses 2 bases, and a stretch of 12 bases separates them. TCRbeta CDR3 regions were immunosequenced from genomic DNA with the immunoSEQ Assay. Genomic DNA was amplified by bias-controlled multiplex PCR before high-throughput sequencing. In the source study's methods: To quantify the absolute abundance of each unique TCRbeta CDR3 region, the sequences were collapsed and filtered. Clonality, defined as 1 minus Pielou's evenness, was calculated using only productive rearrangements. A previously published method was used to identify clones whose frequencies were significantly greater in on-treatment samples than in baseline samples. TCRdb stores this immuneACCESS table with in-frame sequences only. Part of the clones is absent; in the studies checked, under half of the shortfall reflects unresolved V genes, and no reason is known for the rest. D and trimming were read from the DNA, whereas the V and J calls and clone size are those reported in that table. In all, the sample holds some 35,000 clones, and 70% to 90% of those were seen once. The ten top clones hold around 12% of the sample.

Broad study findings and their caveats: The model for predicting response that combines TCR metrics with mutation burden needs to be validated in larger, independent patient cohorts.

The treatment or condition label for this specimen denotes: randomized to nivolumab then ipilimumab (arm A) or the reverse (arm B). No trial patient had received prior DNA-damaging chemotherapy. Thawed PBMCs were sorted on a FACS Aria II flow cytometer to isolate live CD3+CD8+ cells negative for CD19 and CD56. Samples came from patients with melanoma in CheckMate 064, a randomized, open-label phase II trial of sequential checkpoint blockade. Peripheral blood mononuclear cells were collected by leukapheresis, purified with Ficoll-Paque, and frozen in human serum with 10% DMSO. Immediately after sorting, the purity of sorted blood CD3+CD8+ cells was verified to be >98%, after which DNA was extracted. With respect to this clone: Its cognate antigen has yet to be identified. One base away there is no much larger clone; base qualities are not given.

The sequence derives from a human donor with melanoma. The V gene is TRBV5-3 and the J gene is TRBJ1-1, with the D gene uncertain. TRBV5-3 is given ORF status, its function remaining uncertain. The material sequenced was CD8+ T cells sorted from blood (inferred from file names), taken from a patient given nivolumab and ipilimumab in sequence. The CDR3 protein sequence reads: CARSEPGDNTEAFF. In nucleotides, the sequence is TGTGCCAGAAGCGAGCCGGGAGATAACACTGAAGCTTTCTTT.